These T cell receptor beta chains were read from a single sample in a study of monozygotic twins with inflammatory bowel disease. TCRdb reprocessed the 5' RACE reads; each CDR3 protein has one entry and no DNA is given. The sample holds around 190,000 distinct CDR3 sequences. The sample comprised blood. The receptors were sampled from a human donor with ulcerative colitis or Crohn's disease, or a healthy co-twin of an affected twin (not recorded which). The CDR3 runs from the conserved cysteine through the conserved F or W. Fields, in order: J gene, V gene, CDR3 protein.

J gene: TRBJ2-7
V gene: TRBV5-4
CDR3 protein: CASSLGRHSYEQYF

J gene: TRBJ1-4
V gene: TRBV5-8
CDR3 protein: CTSVQGGANEKLFF

J gene: TRBJ2-7
V gene: TRBV29-1
CDR3 protein: CSVSQGPYEQYF

J gene: TRBJ2-2
V gene: TRBV5-1
CDR3 protein: CASSLAQDGELFF

J gene: TRBJ1-1
V gene: TRBV3-1
CDR3 protein: CASSQVQGSEAFF

J gene: TRBJ1-3
V gene: TRBV20-1
CDR3 protein: CSAGVRDKGNTIYF

J gene: TRBJ2-2
V gene: TRBV11-1
CDR3 protein: CASSLSRTGELFF

J gene: TRBJ1-1
V gene: TRBV19
CDR3 protein: CASSPDRATSNTEAFF

J gene: TRBJ2-5
V gene: TRBV3-1
CDR3 protein: CASSQDPGQETQYF

J gene: TRBJ2-1
V gene: TRBV24-1
CDR3 protein: CATSDPFSGASSYNEQFF